The rows below give T cell receptor beta chains drawn from one sample of a study of shared clonotypes between healthy human individuals. Here immunoSEQ multiplex PCR was the method, and the copy in TCRdb shows in-frame clones only, minus some. Of some 2,000,000 clones in the sample, about 95% were seen once. The sequencing sample was made of naive CD8+ T cells sorted from blood. These receptors originate from a man aged 18 to 30 in good health. Each CDR3 is given with its conserved first and last residue. The order of the fields is V gene, CDR3 protein.

V gene: TRBV6-6; CDR3 protein: CASSFEEGNSPLHF
V gene: TRBV13; CDR3 protein: CASSTRQGALEQYF
V gene: TRBV5-4; CDR3 protein: CASTPKAVLAGQETQYF
V gene: TRBV7-2; CDR3 protein: CASSLVKGLEYYEQYF
V gene: TRBV2; CDR3 protein: CASSAGLVYEQYF
V gene: TRBV10-1; CDR3 protein: CAALTSGRPYEQYF
V gene: TRBV10-3; CDR3 protein: CAINVGGPPETQYF
V gene: TRBV27; CDR3 protein: CASSSGQGPDTQYF
V gene: TRBV30; CDR3 protein: CAWNDPTEDTEAFF
V gene: TRBV6-1; CDR3 protein: CASRARQGENQPQHF
V gene: TRBV7-9; CDR3 protein: CASSLVQGAETQYF
V gene: TRBV5-4; CDR3 protein: CASSFFGGRVTEAFF
V gene: TRBV27; CDR3 protein: CASSLLPTGSDYEQYF